One sample yielded the 15 T cell receptor beta chains listed below, sequenced in a study of blood T cell repertoires in COVID-19 (dated by TCRdb to 2018 to 2021). The library was generated by the immunoSEQ multiplex PCR assay. The table comes from immuneACCESS by way of TCRdb, which keeps in-frame sequences with V and J called. Part of the clones is missing from these tables; in studies checked, under half for an unresolved V gene and the rest for unknown reasons. The sample has about 180,000 clones on record, around 80% of them singletons. Over 7.5% of the sample is held by the ten biggest clonotypes. The sample was peripheral blood. These receptors all stem from a woman aged 70-85 years with acute or convalescent COVID-19.

The V gene is TRBV5-1, the J gene TRBJ2-5, with TRBD2 identical over 14 bases. CDR1 and CDR2 (germline): SGHRS, YFSETQ. After removal of 4 bases from V and 10 bases from J, the junction contained 12 bases not matched to a gene. This CDR3 has 16 amino acids. CDR3 DNA: TGCGCCAGCAGCACGGAAGCCGGGACTAGCGGGAGCATCCAGTACTTC. Translating gives CASSTEAGTSGSIQYF.

The genes are TRBV29-1 and TRBJ2-5; D not resolved. Trimming pared 6 bases from V and 5 bases from J, leaving 7 bases between. The CDR3 extends over 10 amino acids. Germline V lookup: CDR1 SQVTM, CDR2 ANQGSEA. The CDR3 DNA reads TGCAGCGTACATTTCGAGACCCAGTACTTC. It translates to CSVHFETQYF.

This clone was detected a few times. The rearrangement joins TRBV5-1 to TRBJ1-3; D is possibly TRBD1 (6 bases). Trimming left V 3 bases short and J 0 bases short, with 10 bases between. The CDR3 has 15 residues. The germline V gene encodes CDR1 SGHRS and CDR2 YFSETQ. CDR3: CASSSDSLSGNTIYF. The CDR3 bases are TGCGCCAGCAGCTCGGACAGTCTCTCTGGAAACACCATATATTTT.

This chain joins TRBV19 and TRBJ2-2, with a weak D call TRBD1 (7 bases). Germline CDR1 reads LNHDA; CDR2 reads SQIVND (reference sequence). Trimming removed 7 bases from V and 7 bases from J, with 22 bases in between. This CDR3 region has 16 residues. The CDR3 region is CASMSGVLHRGGELFF. In DNA form, the CDR3 reads TGTGCCAGTATGTCGGGGGTCCTCCACAGGGGCGGGGAGCTGTTTTTT.

The rearrangement uses TRBV12-3 or TRBV12-4 and TRBJ2-5; unclear D gene. The CDR3 consists of 10 residues. V lost 8 bases to trimming and J lost 4 bases, with 5 bases between them. The CDR3 nucleotides read TGTGCCAGCGGAGTAGAGACCCAGTACTTC. This sequence encodes CASGVETQYF.

The chain links TRBV4-3 to TRBJ2-7; 15 nucleotides align to TRBD2. This CDR3 is 17 amino acids long. Germline CDR1 is LGHNA and CDR2 is YSLEER. Trimming cost V 0 bases and J 5 bases; bases outside gene matches: 5. In nucleotides, the CDR3 is TGCGCCAGCAGCCAAGAACGGACTAGCGGGAGGGGCCACGAGCAGTACTTC. Protein sequence: CASSQERTSGRGHEQYF.

This chain joins TRBV19 and TRBJ2-7, with 11 bases lining up with TRBD2. The CDR3 loop spans 18 amino acids. Germline V gives CDR1 LNHDA, CDR2 SQIVND (reference sequence). V trimming: 0 bases; J trimming: 3 bases; junction bases outside the gene matches: 10. CDR3 residues: CASSIDGPGTSGFYEQYF. The CDR3 DNA reads as TGTGCCAGTAGTATAGATGGACCGGGGACTAGCGGTTTCTACGAGCAGTACTTC.

The chain combines TRBV7-9 with TRBJ1-3, with 8 bases aligning to TRBD1. The CDR3 runs to 16 residues. V dropped 5 bases and J dropped 2; count of bases not matched to a gene: 8. From germline, CDR1 is SEHNR and CDR2 FQNEAQ (reference sequence). Written as DNA, the CDR3 is TGTGCCAGCAGCCCCCCCATGACAGGGGCTGGAAACACCATATATTTT. Translating it yields CASSPPMTGAGNTIYF.

As for this clone: This sample includes further DNA sequences coding for the same CDR3. V usage is TRBV6-5 and J usage is TRBJ1-1, with D unclear. The CDR3 is made up of 11 amino acids. The germline V gene has CDR1 MNHEY and CDR2 SVGAGI. The V and J ends lost 8 bases and 1 base respectively, with 5 bases between them. The CDR3 region has the DNA TGTGCCAGCCGGAGGAACACTGAAGCTTTCTTT. Protein product: CASRRNTEAFF.

The chain couples TRBV28 to TRBJ1-6; 7 nucleotides agree with TRBD1. The CDR3 is 15 residues long. CDR1 is MDHEN and CDR2 is SYDVKM in the germline V gene. V lost 4 bases and J lost 7; bases outside the gene matches: 7. CDR3 in DNA: TGTGCCAGCAGTTCCCGGACAGGACCAAATTCACCCCTCCACTTT. Protein sequence: CASSSRTGPNSPLHF.

V is TRBV29-1 and J is TRBJ2-1, with a weak D call TRBD2 (5 bases). Germline V gives CDR1 SQVTM, CDR2 ANQGSEA. The CDR3 totals 13 residues. The V and J ends lost 5 bases and 6 bases respectively, with 14 bases between them. As DNA, the CDR3 is TGCAGCGTTTCCCCTAGCAAGGGCAATGAGCAGTTCTTC. As protein: CSVSPSKGNEQFF.

This chain connects TRBV27 to TRBJ1-1; D may be TRBD1 (5 bases). V lost 3 bases, J lost 0 bases, and 20 bases lay in between. The CDR3 totals 18 residues. In germline, CDR1 is MNHEY, CDR2 SMNVEV (reference sequence). The chain's CDR3 is CASSFSTGGVGMNTEAFF. CDR3 coding DNA: TGTGCCAGCAGTTTTTCCACGGGAGGGGTGGGCATGAACACTGAAGCTTTCTTT.

This clone has more than one count but fewer than ten. V usage is TRBV27 and J usage is TRBJ2-2; 11 bases match TRBD2. Germline V gene sequence: CDR1 MNHEY, CDR2 SMNVEV (reference sequence). CDR3 length: 15 residues. V lost 5 bases and J lost 6; bases outside the gene matches: 5. CDR3 nucleotides: TGTGCCAGCAGTCCCTGGACTAGCGGGCCCGGGGAGCTGTTTTTT. As protein: CASSPWTSGPGELFF.

This chain joins TRBV11-2 and TRBJ2-3; TRBD2 matches at 11 bases. Germline CDR1 is SGHAT and CDR2 is FQNNGV. The CDR3 is 18 residues long. V was clipped by 0 bases and J by 0 bases; unmatched bases: 5. The CDR3 nucleotides are TGTGCCAGCAGCTTAGAGGGACTAGCGGTCACTAGCACAGATACGCAGTATTTT. This translates into CASSLEGLAVTSTDTQYF.

The chain employs TRBV19 and TRBJ1-5, with 9 bases aligning to TRBD1. The CDR3 length is 18 residues. CDR1 is LNHDA and CDR2 is SQIVND in the germline V gene (reference sequence). The J segment lost 5 bases and the V segment lost 1 base, leaving 12 bases of the junction unmatched. The CDR3 here is CASSIGSGGQGLDQPQHF. The CDR3 coding sequence is TGTGCCAGTAGTATAGGCTCGGGCGGACAGGGGCTGGATCAGCCCCAGCATTTT.